The subject of this entry is one T cell receptor (beta chain). Antigen: not known. The sample comes from a study of coeliac disease. Study at large: Without high-resolution HLA typing, biased TRBV7-2 usage was queried.

The assay was immunoSEQ multiplex PCR, and TCRdb's table has in-frame clones only and misses some. The sample comprises 6,700 or so clones, 68% of which are singletons, and roughly 3.9% rests with the top ten. V was cut by 6 bases and J by 2 bases, with 12 bases left in between. CDR1 is SNHLY and CDR2 is FYNNEI in the germline V gene. The CDR3 has 14 residues. Study conclusions and caveats: In active celiac disease, intraepithelial and lamina propria TRB and TRG repertoires were less clonal than controls. According to the authors, this method cannot detect gliadin-specific T cells in an unbiased way. Only 1 of 6 controls, but about 55% of the 18 coeliac samples, showed published gliadin-specific TRB sequences.

Sample: lamina propria lymphocytes from the gut. This chain links TRBV2 with TRBJ2-3; weak D call: TRBD1 (6 bases). This TCR was sampled from a young woman with active celiac disease. The CDR3 coding sequence is TGTGCCAGCAGCCTACAGGGTGCCACAGATACGCAGTATTTT. As protein: CASSLQGATDTQYF. Full variable domain (remainder filled in from reference TRBV2 and TRBJ2-3): EPEVTQTPSHQVTQMGQEVILRCVPISNHLYFYWYRQILGQKVEFLVSFYNNEISEKSEIFDDQFSVERPDGSNFTLKIRSTKLEDSAMYFCASSLQGATDTQYFGPGTRLTVL.